This T cell receptor (beta chain) was retrieved from a study of shared clonotypes between healthy human individuals (dated by TCRdb to about 2020). Turning to the overall study: A couple of women and a few men aged 18 to 49 years were included in the cohort. Blood TCR repertoires of about five healthy adults were deeply sequenced to estimate repertoire size and the extent of clonotype sharing between individuals. Per donor, leukapheresis produced somewhere between about 0.85 and 10 billion PBMCs. To increase sequencing depth and limit assay-specific biases, TCR repertoire library preparation and sequencing were carried out by different laboratories using diverse techniques. For each donor, CD4 naive and CD4 memory were each run on three plates, CD8 naive on two plates, and CD8 memory on one plate. General conclusions and limits of the study: Sampling was restricted to blood, and TCR repertoires in tissues likely differ from the TCR repertoires found in blood. Naive subsets generally had larger estimated clonotype richness than memory subsets did. Pairwise subsampling indicated that sequencing depth was expected to affect the degree of clonotype sharing among donors. Compared with non-shared clonotypes, clonotypes shared by all four sorted-subset donors had higher generation probabilities. Even with the large sequencing depth, rarefaction of the sorted-subset datasets indicated that sequencing was incomplete. Because the study included a small number of donors, the genetic and exposure-history diversity represented was limited. Approximately 5% of naive CD4, 3.5% of naive CD8, 2.3% of memory CD4, and 0.4% of memory CD8 clonotypes were shared across several donors.

Using the deep immunoSEQ assay, multiplex PCR amplified TCR CDR3 regions from genomic DNA. Extracted genomic DNA from each cell subset was distributed evenly across all wells of several immunoSEQ 96-well plates, and each plate was treated as a replicate. For sorted subsets, approximately 210 ng genomic DNA, equal to tens of thousands of T cell genomes, was loaded into each replicate PCR. Purified libraries were measured with a Qubit 3.0 fluorometer, size-checked on a Bioanalyzer 2100, and measured again with the KAPA Library Quantification kit. A separate single-read 150-cycle Illumina NextSeq 550 flow cell was used to sequence each immunoSEQ 96-well plate. The study's own analysis went as follows. The immunoSEQ output contained only junctional sequences without quality scores, so filtering could not match that applied to full-length reads. Sequences were annotated with PyIR, a Python wrapper for IgBLAST v1.9, using IMGT germline references to assign V/J genes and CDR3. Reads were filtered out if the reads had weak V/J assignments (E-value above 1e-6), no CDR3, stop codons, out-of-frame junctions, or ambiguous translated residues. A V3J clonotype was defined by an identical inferred V gene, J gene, and CDR3 amino acid sequence. Percentage overlap between repertoires was calculated by dividing the number of shared unique clonotypes by the size of the smaller repertoire. Repertoire richness was assessed with RTK rarefaction, the Chao1 estimator, and Recon v2.1 estimates of unobserved clonotypes. Generation probabilities for all TCRbeta clonotypes obtained by the gDNA method from a few donors were computed using OLGA. TCRdb took over this immuneACCESS table, retaining in-frame rearrangements with V and J assigned. Such tables are incomplete; in checked studies, under half of the missing clones stem from an unresolved V gene, and the remainder is unexplained. The DNA was the basis for D and trimming; V, J and clone size are from that table. Across this sample there are tens of thousands of clones, with about 63% seen only once. Together, the top ten hold roughly half of the sample.

Healthy HIV-negative adults with no recently reported acute infections or vaccinations were included as donors. Every donor was a Caucasian adult residing in Nashville, Tennessee, USA. The CD8 memory samples were a combination of magnetically selected CD45RO+ cells and CCR7-negative CD45RA+ effector memory (TemRA) cells. Blood was collected by leukapheresis, and PBMCs were isolated by Ficoll-Histopaque density gradient centrifugation and then cryopreserved in liquid nitrogen vapor phase. Analytical flow cytometry was used to check the purity and quantity of each magnetically sorted T cell population. Each sorted fraction had its genomic DNA isolated and then quantified by UV absorbance on a Nanodrop 2000c. The junction carries 12 bases between V and J, which are trimmed by 0 bases and 0 bases respectively. The CDR3 runs 18 residues from the cysteine to the phenylalanine. Only CDR3 DNA is held: 54 bases, read in frame from base 1. CDR1 LGHNA and CDR2 YSLEER are derived from the germline V gene.

Concerning this clone itself: Its binding antigen is unknown. No base quality information exists; no much larger clone differs at one position.

The sample was memory CD8+ T cells sorted from blood. According to the study, the label for this sample's cell subset or site signals: CD45RO+ cells pooled with CCR7-negative TemRA cells. This TCR was sampled from a man aged 25 to 45 in good health. Rearrangement joined TRBV4-3 to TRBJ2-6, with no reliable assignment of the D segment. CDR3 protein: CASSQDILWASGANVLTF. The base sequence is TGCGCCAGCAGCCAAGATATCCTCTGGGCCTCTGGGGCCAACGTCCTGACTTTC.